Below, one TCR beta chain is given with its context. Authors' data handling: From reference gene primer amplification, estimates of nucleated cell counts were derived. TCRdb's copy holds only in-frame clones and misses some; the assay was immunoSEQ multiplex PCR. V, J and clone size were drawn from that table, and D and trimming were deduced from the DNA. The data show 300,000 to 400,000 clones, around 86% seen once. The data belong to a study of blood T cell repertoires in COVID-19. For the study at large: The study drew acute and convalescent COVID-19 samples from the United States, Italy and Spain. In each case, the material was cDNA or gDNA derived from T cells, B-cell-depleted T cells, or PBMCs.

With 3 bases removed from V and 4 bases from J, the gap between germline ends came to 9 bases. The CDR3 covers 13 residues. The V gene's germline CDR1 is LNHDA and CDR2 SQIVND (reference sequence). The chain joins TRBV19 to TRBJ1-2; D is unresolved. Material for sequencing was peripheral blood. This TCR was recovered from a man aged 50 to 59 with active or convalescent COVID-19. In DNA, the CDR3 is TGTGCCAGTAGTATCTCCAGAACCTATGGCTACACCTTC. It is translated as CASSISRTYGYTF.